This section outlines one T cell receptor (beta chain) sequence together with its context. The CDR3 extends 3 residues past the end of the read, so its final part is completed from the germline J gene. Measured with immunoSEQ multiplex PCR; TCRdb has only the in-frame clones, and not every one. The table lists more than 20,000 clones. The source of the sample is a study of T cells in women clearing cervical HPV infection. Germline loops: CDR1 KGHSH, CDR2 LQKENI. The CDR3 is 13 amino acids. Material for sequencing was blood buffy coat. The TCR originated in a woman aged 18-70 years with a cervical HPV16 infection that either progressed to CIN3+ or cleared (not recorded which). The V and J genes are TRBV18 and TRBJ1-2; no reliable D call. The CDR3 bases that were read are TGTGCCAGCTCACCAGCCCACACAGATACC. This encodes CASSPAHTDT. The entire CDR3 sequence reads CASSPAHTDTYTF. Looking up the rest from reference TRBV18 and TRBJ1-2 gives the full variable domain: NAGVMQNPRHLVRRRGQEARLRCSPMKGHSHVYWYRQLPEEGLKFMVYLQKENIIDESGMPKERFSAEFPKEGPSILRIQQVVRGDSAAYFCASSPAHTDTYTFGSGTRLTVV.